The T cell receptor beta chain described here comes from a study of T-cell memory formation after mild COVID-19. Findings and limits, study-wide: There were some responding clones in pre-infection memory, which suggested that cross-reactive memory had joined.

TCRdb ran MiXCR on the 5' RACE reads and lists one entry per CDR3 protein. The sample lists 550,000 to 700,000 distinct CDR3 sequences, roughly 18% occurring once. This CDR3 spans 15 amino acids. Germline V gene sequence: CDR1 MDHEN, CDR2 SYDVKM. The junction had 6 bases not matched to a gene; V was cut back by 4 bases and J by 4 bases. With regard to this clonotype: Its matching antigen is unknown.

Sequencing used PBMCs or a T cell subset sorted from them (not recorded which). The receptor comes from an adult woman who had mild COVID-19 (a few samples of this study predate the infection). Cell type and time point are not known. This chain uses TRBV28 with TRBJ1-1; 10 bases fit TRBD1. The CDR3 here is CASSSGQGGITEAFF. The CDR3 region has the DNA TGTGCCAGCAGTTCCGGACAGGGGGGTATCACTGAAGCTTTCTTT. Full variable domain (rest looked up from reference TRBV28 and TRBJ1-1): DVKVTQSSRYLVKRTGEKVFLECVQDMDHENMFWYRQDPGLGLRLIYFSYDVKMKEKGDIPEGYSVSREKKERFSLILESASTNQTSMYLCASSSGQGGITEAFFGQGTRLTVV.